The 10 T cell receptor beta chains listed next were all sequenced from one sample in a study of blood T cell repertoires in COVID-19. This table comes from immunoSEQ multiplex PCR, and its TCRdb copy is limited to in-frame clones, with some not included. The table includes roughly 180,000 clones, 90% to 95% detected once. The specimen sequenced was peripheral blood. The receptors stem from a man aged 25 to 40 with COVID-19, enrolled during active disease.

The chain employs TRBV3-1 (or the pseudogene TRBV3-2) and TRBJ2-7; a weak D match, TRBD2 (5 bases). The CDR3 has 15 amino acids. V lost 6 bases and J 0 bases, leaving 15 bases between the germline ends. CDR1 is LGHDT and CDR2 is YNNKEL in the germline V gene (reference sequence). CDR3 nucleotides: TGTGCCAGCAGTTCCCGGGGTGGCCCCTCCTACGAGCAGTACTTC. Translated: CASSSRGGPSYEQYF.

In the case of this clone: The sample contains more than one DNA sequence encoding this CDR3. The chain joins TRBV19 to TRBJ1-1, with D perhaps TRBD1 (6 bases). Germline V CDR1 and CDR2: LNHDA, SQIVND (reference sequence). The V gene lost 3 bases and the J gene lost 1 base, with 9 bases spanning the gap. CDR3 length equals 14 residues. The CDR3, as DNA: TGTGCCAGTAGTATCCAGGGGACGAACACTGAAGCTTTCTTT. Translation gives CASSIQGTNTEAFF.

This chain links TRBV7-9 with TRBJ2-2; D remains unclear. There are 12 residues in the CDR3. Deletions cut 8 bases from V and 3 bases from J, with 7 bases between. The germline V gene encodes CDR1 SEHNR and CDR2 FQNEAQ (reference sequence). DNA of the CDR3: TGTGCCAGCGCAACGGACACCGGGGAGCTGTTTTTT. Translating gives CASATDTGELFF.

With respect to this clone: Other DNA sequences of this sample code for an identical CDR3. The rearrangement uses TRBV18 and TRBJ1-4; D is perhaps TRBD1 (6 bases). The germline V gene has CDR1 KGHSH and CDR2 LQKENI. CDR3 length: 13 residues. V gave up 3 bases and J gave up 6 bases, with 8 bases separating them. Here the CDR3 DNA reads TGTGCCAGCTCACCGAGGACAGATGAAAAACTGTTTTTT. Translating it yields CASSPRTDEKLFF.

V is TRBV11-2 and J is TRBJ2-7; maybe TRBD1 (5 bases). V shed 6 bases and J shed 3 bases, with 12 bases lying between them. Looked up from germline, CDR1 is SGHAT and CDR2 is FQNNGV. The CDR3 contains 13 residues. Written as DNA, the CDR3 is TGTGCCAGCAGTCGACAGATGATCTACGAGCAGTACTTC. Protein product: CASSRQMIYEQYF.

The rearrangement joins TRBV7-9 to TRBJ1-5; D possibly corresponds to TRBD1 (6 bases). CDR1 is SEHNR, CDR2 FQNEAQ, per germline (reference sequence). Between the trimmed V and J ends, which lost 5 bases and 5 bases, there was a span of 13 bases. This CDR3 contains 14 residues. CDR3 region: CASSEGVYDQPQHF. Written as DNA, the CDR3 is TGTGCCAGCAGCGAGGGGGTGTACGATCAGCCCCAGCATTTT.

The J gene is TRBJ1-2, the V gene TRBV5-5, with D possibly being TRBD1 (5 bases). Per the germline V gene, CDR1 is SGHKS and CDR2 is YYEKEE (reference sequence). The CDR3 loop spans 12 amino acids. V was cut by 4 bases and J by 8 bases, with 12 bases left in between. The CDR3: CASSIQGVGYTF. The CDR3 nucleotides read TGTGCCAGCAGCATCCAAGGGGTCGGCTACACCTTC.

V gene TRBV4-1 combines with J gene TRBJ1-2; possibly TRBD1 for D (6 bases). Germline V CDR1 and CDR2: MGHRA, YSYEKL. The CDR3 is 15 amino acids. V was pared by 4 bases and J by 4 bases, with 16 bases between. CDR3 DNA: TGCGCCAGCAGCCCACAGTATCAGGGGACCTATGGCTACACCTTC. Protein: CASSPQYQGTYGYTF.

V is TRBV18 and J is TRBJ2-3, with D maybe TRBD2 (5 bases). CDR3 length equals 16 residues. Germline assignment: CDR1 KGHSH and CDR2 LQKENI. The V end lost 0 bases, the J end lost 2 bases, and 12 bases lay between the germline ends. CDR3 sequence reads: CASSPPSGGVTDTQYF. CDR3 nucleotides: TGTGCCAGCTCACCACCGAGCGGTGGGGTCACAGATACGCAGTATTTT. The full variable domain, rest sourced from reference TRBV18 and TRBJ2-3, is NAGVMQNPRHLVRRRGQEARLRCSPMKGHSHVYWYRQLPEEGLKFMVYLQKENIIDESGMPKERFSAEFPKEGPSILRIQQVVRGDSAAYFCASSPPSGGVTDTQYFGPGTRLTVL.

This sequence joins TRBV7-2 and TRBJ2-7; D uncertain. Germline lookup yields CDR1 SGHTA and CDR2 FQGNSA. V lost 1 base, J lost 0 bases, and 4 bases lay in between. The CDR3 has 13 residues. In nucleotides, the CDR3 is TGTGCCAGCAGCTTAGTCAGCTCCTACGAGCAGTACTTC. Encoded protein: CASSLVSSYEQYF.